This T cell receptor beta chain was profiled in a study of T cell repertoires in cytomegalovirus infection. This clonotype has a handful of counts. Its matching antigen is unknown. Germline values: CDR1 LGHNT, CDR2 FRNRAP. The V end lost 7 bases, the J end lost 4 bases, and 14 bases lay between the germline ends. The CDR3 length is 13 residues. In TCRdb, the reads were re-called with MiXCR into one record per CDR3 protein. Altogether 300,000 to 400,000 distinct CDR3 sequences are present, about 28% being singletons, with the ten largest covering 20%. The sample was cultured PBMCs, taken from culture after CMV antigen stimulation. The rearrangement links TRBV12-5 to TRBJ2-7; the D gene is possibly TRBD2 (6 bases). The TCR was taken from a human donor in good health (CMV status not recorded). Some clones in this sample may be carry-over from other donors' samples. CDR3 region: CASALARGYEQYF. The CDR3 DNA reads TGTGCTAGTGCCCTGGCTCGGGGGTACGAGCAGTACTTC. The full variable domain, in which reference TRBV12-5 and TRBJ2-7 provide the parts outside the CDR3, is DARVTQTPRHKVTEMGQEVTMRCQPILGHNTVFWYRQTMMQGLELLAYFRNRAPLDDSGMPKDRFSAEMPDATLATLKIQPSEPRDSAVYFCASALARGYEQYFGPGTRLTVT.